These T cell receptor beta chains were read from a single sample in a study of a mutant IDH1 vaccine in newly diagnosed glioma. The protocol was immunoSEQ multiplex PCR, while the TCRdb copy is restricted to in-frame clones and leaves out a portion. This sample has some 15,000 clones, with 85% to 90% found just once. The source was PBMCs, collected from a glioma patient treated with radiotherapy, temozolomide or both. The receptors stem from a woman aged 40 to 50 with glioma. Some clones in this sample may be carry-over from other donors' samples. CDR3s include the opening cysteine and the closing phenylalanine or tryptophan.

v_call: TRBV25-1; cdr3_aa: CATRTGGSYEQYF
v_call: TRBV28; cdr3_aa: CASTPTGQGQTGGYTF
v_call: TRBV14; cdr3_aa: CASSPDRQGFYGYTF
v_call: TRBV11-3; cdr3_aa: CASSYDRAPYNEQFF
v_call: TRBV6-6; cdr3_aa: CASSPTVVDTEAFF
v_call: TRBV25-1; cdr3_aa: CASSGWDTSQSSEQYF
v_call: TRBV6-1; cdr3_aa: CASSEDVSEAFF
v_call: TRBV5-1; cdr3_aa: CASSPGIDTEAFF
v_call: TRBV6-4; cdr3_aa: CASSATGTGGPGELFF
v_call: TRBV19; cdr3_aa: CASSIATLETQYF
v_call: TRBV18; cdr3_aa: CASSPPASRDTYGYTF
v_call: TRBV5-1; cdr3_aa: CASSLVRAGTEAFF
v_call: TRBV4-1; cdr3_aa: CASSPTGAVNTEAFF
v_call: TRBV27; cdr3_aa: CASSPRPGTQAFF
v_call: TRBV19; cdr3_aa: CASSIGTNPGELFF
v_call: TRBV7-9; cdr3_aa: CASSLAAGPNYGYTF
v_call: TRBV7-9; cdr3_aa: CASREQGGESEAFF
v_call: TRBV27; cdr3_aa: CASSLRGNYGYTF
v_call: TRBV7-9; cdr3_aa: CASSVVTSPDNEQFF
v_call: TRBV7-9; cdr3_aa: CASSLMKNPSTDTQYF
v_call: TRBV15; cdr3_aa: CATSRDRGSPDTQYF
v_call: TRBV5-1; cdr3_aa: CASSLELGRNEQFF
v_call: TRBV7-8; cdr3_aa: CASSSRDRGGNEQFF
v_call: TRBV7-6; cdr3_aa: CASSPRFFYEQYF
v_call: TRBV4-1; cdr3_aa: CASRGASGSTDTQYF
v_call: TRBV27; cdr3_aa: CASTSRHTGSSFYGYTF
v_call: TRBV5-4; cdr3_aa: CASSLEAGAEAFF
v_call: TRBV29-1; cdr3_aa: CSVWGVEYEQYF
v_call: TRBV9; cdr3_aa: CASSISGRGGETQYF
v_call: TRBV7-9; cdr3_aa: CASSLGRDWNTEAFF
v_call: TRBV5-1; cdr3_aa: CASSSHGQGASEQYF
v_call: TRBV2; cdr3_aa: CASYRTEAGGYTF